This T cell receptor (beta chain) was sequenced during a study of molecular identifiers for immune sequencing clone quantification. Study at large: Five portions were made in replicates from RNA of around 20,000 or 100,000 naive CD8 cells, and four underwent sequencing.

Of note for this clonotype: Its antigen is undetermined. This may come from a read error, since a much larger clone is one base off.

For bulk TCR libraries, previously described methods and listed TCR primers were used. A single record per CDR3 protein comes from TCRdb applying MiXCR to the PCR reads. The table shows some 650,000 distinct CDR3 sequences, with just under 20% occurring only once. Study-wide points: Should identical TCR molecules share a barcode, the sizes of highly expanded clones could be underestimated.

Based on a CD8+CD4-CCR7+CD45RA+ profile, naive CD8 T cells were sorted. Germline V gene lookup returns CDR1 LGHDT and CDR2 YNNKEL (reference sequence). The CDR3 length is 13 residues. Material for sequencing was naive CD8+ T cells from blood, with Jurkat cell RNA spiked in. The subset denotes: FACS-sorted CD8+CD4-CCR7+CD45RA+ naive T cells. The TCR sequence derives from a human donor in good health. Some libraries in this study had Jurkat cell RNA spiked in. The chain is built from TRBV3-1 and TRBJ1-2, with D possibly matching TRBD1 (5 bases). For the CDR3, the DNA is TGTGCCAGCAGCGAGACAGATTACTATAGCTACACCTTC. Protein product: CASSETDYYSYTF. Drawing the rest from reference TRBV3-1 and TRBJ1-2, the complete variable domain is DTAVSQTPKYLVTQMGNDKSIKCEQNLGHDTMYWYKQDSKKFLKIMFSYNNKELIINETVPNRFSPKSPDKAHLNLHINSLELGDSAVYFCASSETDYYSYTFGSGTRLTVV.